This TCR beta chain came from a study of T cells expressing NK-cell markers. In the study overall: Sorted CD3+CD56+NKG2C+, CD3+CD56+NKG2C- and CD3+CD56-NKG2C+ T-cell subsets were beta-chain profiled. HCMV seropositivity characterized most of the eight sequenced donors, and seronegativity one.

The authors made TCR beta cDNA libraries by 5'RACE template switching. This switching added a universal primer site and UMIs. Reanalyzing the 5' RACE reads, TCRdb keeps one entry per CDR3 protein, without DNA. This sample carries about 150,000 distinct CDR3 sequences, with about 19% going to the ten biggest clones. Germline V gives CDR1 SGHRS, CDR2 YFSETQ. The CDR3 has 14 amino acids. Sequenced input: blood T cells: a sorted CD56 or NKG2C T cell subset, CD4+ or CD8+ T cells, or bulk PBMC T cells (not recorded which). The sequence came from a man aged 18 to 69 in good health. The rearrangement uses TRBV5-1 and TRBJ2-7; TCRdb names TRBD2, which stays unverified in the absence of DNA. CDR3 sequence reads: CASSLSGGGDEQYF.